This T cell receptor beta chain was observed in a study of T cell repertoires in cytomegalovirus infection. Study-wide context: From public TCR beta signatures came an indication of both CMV infection and matching HLA type. Study outcomes and limitations: Of the TCR beta families, the public ones yielded a cumulative frequency that identified carriers of CMV plus the relevant HLA. In two of eight donors, the top clonotype was HLA-C-restricted CMV-specific.

This CDR3 spans 15 amino acids. Trimming pared 0 bases from V and 2 bases from J, leaving 12 bases between. Germline lookup yields CDR1 SGHRS and CDR2 YFSETQ. This clonotype appeared a few times. Antigen specificity is unknown. Each CDR3 protein gets one entry after TCRdb re-called the reads with MiXCR. The sample contains roughly 300,000 distinct CDR3 sequences, 20% to 30% of which appear only once. The clonotype comes from a human donor in good health (CMV status not recorded). Some clones in this sample may be carry-over from other donors' samples. Material for sequencing was PBMCs. This sequence joins TRBV5-1 and TRBJ2-7; TRBD1 or TRBD2 may be the D gene (5 bases each). The CDR3 is CASSLDGDLTYEQYF. The CDR3 DNA reads TGCGCCAGCAGCTTGGACGGGGACCTAACCTACGAGCAGTACTTC. The full variable domain, completed using reference TRBV5-1 and TRBJ2-7, is KAGVTQTPRYLIKTRGQQVTLSCSPISGHRSVSWYQQTPGQGLQFLFEYFSETQRNKGNFPGRFSGRQFSNSRSEMNVSTLELGDSALYLCASSLDGDLTYEQYFGPGTRLTVT.